This T cell receptor beta chain was found in a study of Ad26.COV2.S vaccination and SARS-CoV-2 variants. Findings and caveats of the study: Recipients given vaccine exceeded placebo recipients in spike-specific TCR breadth.

Noted treatment: around 19 received Ad26.COV2.S at low or high dose, single or two shots; 5 received placebo; per-sample allocation not given. Sampling was performed 63 days after the first vaccine or placebo injection. Its platform was an Ad26 vector, and its expressed antigen was Wuhan-strain SARS-CoV-2 spike. As concerns this clone: What it binds is not known.

Measured with immunoSEQ multiplex PCR; TCRdb has only the in-frame clones, and not every one. Here the sample spans about 350,000 clones, approximately 90% being singletons. The CDR3 covers 17 residues. Germline values: CDR1 MNHEY, CDR2 SMNVEV (reference sequence). The germline V and J ends were trimmed by 4 bases and 3 bases, with 16 bases remaining between them. The source material was peripheral blood, sampled in a trial of Ad26.COV2.S vaccine versus placebo. The chain joins TRBV27 to TRBJ1-6, with D possibly matching TRBD1 (6 bases). The sequence came from a person between 18 and 65 years old who received the Ad26.COV2.S COVID-19 vaccine or a placebo. The CDR3 nucleotides are TGTGCCAGCAGTTGGAGGGGGAACCGCCACTATAATTCACCCCTCCACTTT. Protein product: CASSWRGNRHYNSPLHF.